A selection of T cell receptor beta chains follows, all from one sample in a study of shared clonotypes between healthy human individuals. Generated by immunoSEQ multiplex PCR, the TCRdb table keeps only in-frame clones and is missing some. The sample consists of a few million clones, about 92% of them appearing once. Sequencing input: naive CD4+ T cells from PBMCs. These receptors all stem from a man aged 18 to 30 in good health. Some clones in this sample may be carry-over from other donors' samples. The CDR3 runs from the conserved cysteine through the conserved F or W. The D gene is left open where the match is weak. A row's size may be missing; if present it is once, few, many or a size class.

>.|TRBJ1-1|TRBV6-5|.
CASSYSSGVNTEAFF
TGTGCCAGCAGTTACTCTTCCGGGGTGAACACTGAAGCTTTCTTT
>TRBD2|TRBJ2-7|TRBV19|.
CASSPRGTSGTYEQYF
TGTGCCAGTAGTCCCCGAGGGACTAGCGGCACCTACGAGCAGTACTTC
>TRBD1|TRBJ2-5|TRBV27|.
CASGEQGKVKRETQYF
TGTGCCAGCGGGGAACAGGGGAAGGTGAAGAGAGAGACCCAGTACTTC
>.|TRBJ2-6|TRBV7-9|.
CASSFPILTF
TGTGCCAGCAGCTTTCCCATCCTGACTTTC
>.|TRBJ2-6|TRBV4-1|.
CASSQGAQHSGANVLTF
TGCGCCAGCAGCCAAGGTGCACAGCACTCTGGGGCCAACGTCCTGACTTTC
>TRBD2|TRBJ2-5|TRBV7-2|.
CASSLGLAETQYF
TGTGCCAGCAGTCTAGGACTAGCAGAGACCCAGTACTTC
>.|TRBJ1-3|TRBV20-1|.
CSVRTGPQISF
TGCAGTGTTCGTACCGGGCCCCAAATCTCCTTT
>TRBD2|TRBJ2-3|TRBV5-1|once
CASSTSGFTDTQYF
TGCGCCAGCAGCACTAGCGGGTTCACAGATACGCAGTATTTT
>TRBD1|TRBJ1-6|TRBV6-1|.
CASSDWGQGGSYNSPLHF
TGTGCCAGCAGTGATTGGGGACAGGGAGGTTCCTATAATTCACCCCTCCACTTT
>.|TRBJ2-2|TRBV2|.
CASRWLPNTGELFF
TGTGCCAGCAGGTGGCTACCGAACACCGGGGAGCTGTTTTTT
>.|TRBJ2-3|TRBV11-3|.
CASSLGGSSTDTQYF
TGTGCCAGCAGCTTAGGCGGGTCTAGCACAGATACGCAGTATTTT
>.|TRBJ2-2|TRBV2|.
CASSDATRFTGELFF
TGTGCCAGCAGTGATGCGACTAGATTCACCGGGGAGCTGTTTTTT
>.|TRBJ1-3|TRBV7-3|.
CASSLSPTDSGNTIYF
TGTGCCAGCAGCTTAAGCCCAACAGACTCTGGAAACACCATATATTTT
>TRBD1|TRBJ2-2|TRBV7-2|.
CASRRGQGAATGELFF
TGTGCCAGCAGACGCGGACAGGGGGCGGCCACCGGGGAGCTGTTTTTT
>TRBD1|TRBJ2-7|TRBV29-1|.
CSVRIRQGSYEQYF
TGCAGCGTTAGGATAAGACAGGGATCCTACGAGCAGTACTTC
>.|TRBJ2-7|TRBV5-1|.
CASSFEGSEQYF
TGCGCCAGCAGCTTCGAGGGAAGTGAGCAGTACTTC
>TRBD2|TRBJ2-1|TRBV4-2|.
CASSQDARITPTSESYNEQFF
TGTGCCAGCAGCCAAGATGCCCGAATTACCCCGACTAGCGAATCCTACAATGAGCAGTTCTTC
>.|TRBJ2-1|TRBV5-6|.
CASSFSYNEQFF
TGTGCCAGCAGCTTTTCTTACAATGAGCAGTTCTTC
>.|TRBJ2-5|TRBV27|.
CASSFVGAQETQYF
TGTGCCAGCAGTTTTGTGGGGGCCCAAGAGACCCAGTACTTC
>.|TRBJ1-3|TRBV30|.
CAWTSGLGGNSGNTIYF
TGTGCCTGGACCTCAGGGCTCGGCGGGAACTCTGGAAACACCATATATTTT
>TRBD2|TRBJ2-5|TRBV7-3|.
CASSFSGGRETQYF
TGTGCCAGCAGCTTCTCGGGAGGACGAGAGACCCAGTACTTC
>.|TRBJ2-3|TRBV5-6|.
CASSLGQNTQYF
TGTGCCAGCAGCCTAGGACAAAATACGCAGTATTTT
>TRBD1|TRBJ1-4|TRBV28|.
CASSLHDRGLNEKLFF
TGTGCCAGCAGCCTCCATGACAGGGGCCTTAATGAAAAACTGTTTTTT
>TRBD1|TRBJ1-3|TRBV6-5|.
CASTDDRGQGNTIYF
TGTGCCAGCACCGACGACAGGGGGCAAGGAAACACCATATATTTT
>TRBD2|TRBJ2-7|TRBV28|.
CASLREPHEQYF
TGTGCCAGTTTGCGGGAGCCCCACGAGCAGTACTTC
>.|TRBJ2-7|TRBV2|.
CASSYQGNFYEQYF
TGTGCCAGCAGTTATCAGGGAAACTTCTACGAGCAGTACTTC
>.|TRBJ1-5|TRBV5-5|.
CASSSRWGNQPQHF
TGTGCCAGCAGCAGCCGGTGGGGCAATCAGCCCCAGCATTTT
>.|TRBJ2-7|TRBV7-2|.
CASSFRLVGEQYF
TGTGCCAGCAGCTTTCGACTAGTCGGGGAGCAGTACTTC
>.|TRBJ2-7|TRBV5-1|once
CASSFDASTIYEQYF
TGCGCCAGCAGCTTTGACGCTTCTACTATATACGAGCAGTACTTC
>.|TRBJ1-3|TRBV7-9|.
CASSQGRSGNTIYF
TGTGCCAGCAGCCAGGGACGTTCTGGAAACACCATATATTTT
>TRBD1|TRBJ1-4|TRBV28|once
CASTTGTATNEKLFF
TGTGCCAGTACGACCGGGACAGCAACTAATGAAAAACTGTTTTTT
>.|TRBJ1-5|TRBV27|once
CASSLITGQNQPQHF
TGTGCCAGCAGTTTAATTACAGGGCAAAATCAGCCCCAGCATTTT
>.|TRBJ2-1|TRBV7-8|.
CASSLRVSAYNEQFF
TGTGCCAGCAGCCTGCGGGTGTCAGCCTACAATGAGCAGTTCTTC
>.|TRBJ2-5|TRBV5-6|.
CASSPGVVGGQETQYF
TGTGCCAGCAGCCCAGGGGTTGTTGGAGGCCAAGAGACCCAGTACTTC
>.|TRBJ2-3|TRBV5-1|.
CASSLGPGLADTQYF
TGCGCCAGCAGCTTGGGTCCGGGGCTCGCAGATACGCAGTATTTT
>.|TRBJ2-7|TRBV1|.
CTSSPAPGGGDEQYF
TGCACCAGCAGCCCAGCCCCAGGGGGCGGAGACGAGCAGTACTTC
>.|TRBJ2-6|TRBV5-6|.
CASSLGQGLGANVLTF
TGTGCCAGCAGCTTGGGTCAAGGGTTGGGGGCCAACGTCCTGACTTTC
>.|TRBJ2-5|TRBV11-2|.
CASSLGLQETTLKTQYF
TGTGCCAGCAGCTTAGGGCTACAGGAGACGACATTGAAGACCCAGTACTTC
>.|TRBJ2-1|TRBV7-2|.
CASSLEAYVHEQFF
TGTGCCAGCAGCTTAGAGGCCTATGTGCATGAGCAGTTCTTC
>.|TRBJ1-1|TRBV7-9|few
CASSPRVNTEAFF
TGTGCCAGCAGCCCCAGGGTTAACACTGAAGCTTTCTTT